The clone carrying this TCR beta chain was observed once. Its antigen is unknown. The sample is drawn from a study of breast tumors, draining lymph nodes, adjacent tissues. Study-wide findings and caveats: The lymph node origin of tumor T cells was framed as consistent with a hypothesis, not demonstrated. Compared with lymph nodes, tumors were less diverse; compared with nontumor tissue, more. The data were judged consistent with most tumor T cells coming from lymph node and expanding in tumor.

Looked up from germline, CDR1 is MGHDK and CDR2 is SYGVNS. The trim removed 8 bases at V and 7 bases at J, leaving 14 bases unmatched. The CDR3 sequence is 16 residues long. Each CDR3 protein gets one entry after TCRdb re-called the multiplex PCR reads with MiXCR. This sample yields some 65,000 distinct CDR3 sequences, of which less than 45% are seen a single time; almost 8.5% belongs to the top ten. This sequence joins TRBV25-1 and TRBJ2-1; 10 positions match TRBD2. The sequenced material came from breast tumor tissue. This receptor was taken from a female donor with breast cancer. Some clones in this sample may be carry-over from other donors' samples. The CDR3, as DNA: TGTGCCAGCTTAACCGGGCTCAGCGGGGGGGTTAATGAGCAGTTCTTC. Translating it yields CASLTGLSGGVNEQFF.